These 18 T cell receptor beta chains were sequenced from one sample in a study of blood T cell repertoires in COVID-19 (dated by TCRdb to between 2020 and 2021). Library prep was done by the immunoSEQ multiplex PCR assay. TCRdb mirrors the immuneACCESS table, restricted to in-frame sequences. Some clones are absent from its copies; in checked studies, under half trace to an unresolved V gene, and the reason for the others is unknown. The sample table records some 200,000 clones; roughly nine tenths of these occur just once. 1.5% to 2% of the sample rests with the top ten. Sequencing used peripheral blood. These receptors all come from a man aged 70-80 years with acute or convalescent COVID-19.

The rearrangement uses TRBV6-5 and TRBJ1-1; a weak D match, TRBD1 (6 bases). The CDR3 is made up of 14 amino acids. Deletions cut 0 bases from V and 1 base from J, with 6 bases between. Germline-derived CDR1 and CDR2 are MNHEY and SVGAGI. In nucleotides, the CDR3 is TGTGCCAGCAGTTACTCACAGGGGAACACTGAAGCTTTCTTT. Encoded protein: CASSYSQGNTEAFF.

In nucleotides, the CDR3 is TGTGCCAGCACTCTGGACAGTTACAATGAGCAGTTCTTC. Its translation: CASTLDSYNEQFF. The chain uses TRBV7-2 and TRBJ2-1; tentative D call: TRBD1 (6 bases). V was pared by 7 bases and J by 4 bases, with 11 bases between. Germline V gives CDR1 SGHTA, CDR2 FQGNSA. The CDR3 length is 13 residues. The whole variable domain, filled in from reference TRBV7-2 and TRBJ2-1, reads GAGVSQSPSNKVTEKGKDVELRCDPISGHTALYWYRQSLGQGLEFLIYFQGNSAPDKSGLPSDRFSAERTGGSVSTLTIQRTQQEDSAVYLCASTLDSYNEQFFGPGTRLTVL.

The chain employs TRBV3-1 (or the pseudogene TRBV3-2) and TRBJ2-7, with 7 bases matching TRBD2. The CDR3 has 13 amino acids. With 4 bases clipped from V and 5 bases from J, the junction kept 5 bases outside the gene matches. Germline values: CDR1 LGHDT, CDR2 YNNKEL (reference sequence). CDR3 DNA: TGTGCCAGCAGCCCCGGGGGAGGGGACGAGCAGTACTTC. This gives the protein CASSPGGGDEQYF.

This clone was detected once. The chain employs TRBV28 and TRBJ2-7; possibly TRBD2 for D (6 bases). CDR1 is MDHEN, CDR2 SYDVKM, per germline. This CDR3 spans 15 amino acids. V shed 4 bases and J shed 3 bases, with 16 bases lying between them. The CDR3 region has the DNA TGTGCCAGCAGTTACGTAGGGGCGGGAAGCTACGAGCAGTACTTC. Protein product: CASSYVGAGSYEQYF.

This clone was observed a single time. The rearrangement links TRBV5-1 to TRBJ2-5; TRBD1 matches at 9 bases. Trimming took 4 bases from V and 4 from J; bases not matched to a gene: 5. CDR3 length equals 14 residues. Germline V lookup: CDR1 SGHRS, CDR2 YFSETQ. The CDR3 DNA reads TGCGCCAGCAGCAGAACAGGGGGCGTAGAGACCCAGTACTTC. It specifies CASSRTGGVETQYF.

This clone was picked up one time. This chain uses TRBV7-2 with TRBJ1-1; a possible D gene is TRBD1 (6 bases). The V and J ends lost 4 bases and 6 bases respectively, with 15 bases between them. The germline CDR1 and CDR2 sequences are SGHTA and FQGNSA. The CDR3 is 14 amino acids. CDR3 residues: CASSSSGGRSEAFF. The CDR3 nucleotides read TGTGCCAGCAGCTCCTCGGGGGGGCGCTCTGAAGCTTTCTTT. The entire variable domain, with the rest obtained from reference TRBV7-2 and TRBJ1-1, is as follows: GAGVSQSPSNKVTEKGKDVELRCDPISGHTALYWYRQSLGQGLEFLIYFQGNSAPDKSGLPSDRFSAERTGGSVSTLTIQRTQQEDSAVYLCASSSSGGRSEAFFGQGTRLTVV.

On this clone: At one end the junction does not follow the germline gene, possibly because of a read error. CDR3 DNA: TGCGCCAGCAGTTTGGCTGGGCCCCCCTACGAGCAGTACTTC. It translates to CASSLAGPPYEQYF. The chain uses TRBV5-1 and TRBJ2-7; D ambiguous. Germline V gene sequence: CDR1 SGHRS, CDR2 YFSETQ. The CDR3 loop spans 14 amino acids.

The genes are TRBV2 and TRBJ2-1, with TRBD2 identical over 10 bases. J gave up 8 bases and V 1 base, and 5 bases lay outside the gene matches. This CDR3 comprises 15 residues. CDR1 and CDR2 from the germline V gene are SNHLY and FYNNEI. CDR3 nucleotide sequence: TGTGCCAGCAGTGAAGGTAGCGGGAGGTTTGATGAGCAGTTCTTC. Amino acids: CASSEGSGRFDEQFF.

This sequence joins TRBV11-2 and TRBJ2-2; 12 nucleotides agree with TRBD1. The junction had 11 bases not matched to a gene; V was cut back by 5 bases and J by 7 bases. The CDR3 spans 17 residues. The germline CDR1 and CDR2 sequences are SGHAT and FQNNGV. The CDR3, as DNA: TGTGCCAGCAGCCCCCGGTCGGGACAGGGGGCAATCGGGGAGCTGTTTTTT. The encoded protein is CASSPRSGQGAIGELFF.

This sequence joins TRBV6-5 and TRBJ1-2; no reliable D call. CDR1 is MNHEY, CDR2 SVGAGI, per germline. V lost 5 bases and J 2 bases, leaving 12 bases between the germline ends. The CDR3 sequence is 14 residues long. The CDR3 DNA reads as TGTGCCAGCAGTCAACCGGCAGGAAACTATGGCTACACCTTC. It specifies CASSQPAGNYGYTF.

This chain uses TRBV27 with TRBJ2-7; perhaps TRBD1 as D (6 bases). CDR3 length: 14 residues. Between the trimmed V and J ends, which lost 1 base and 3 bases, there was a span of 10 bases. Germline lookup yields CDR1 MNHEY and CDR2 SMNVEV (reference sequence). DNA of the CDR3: TGTGCCAGCAGTTTATACGGACAGCTCTACGAGCAGTACTTC. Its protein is CASSLYGQLYEQYF.

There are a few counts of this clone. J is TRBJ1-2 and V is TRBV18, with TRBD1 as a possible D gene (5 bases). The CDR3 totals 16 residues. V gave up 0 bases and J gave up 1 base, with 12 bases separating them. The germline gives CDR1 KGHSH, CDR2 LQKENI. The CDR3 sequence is CASSPPSGGGNYGYTF. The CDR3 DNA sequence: TGTGCCAGCTCACCACCCTCAGGCGGGGGTAACTATGGCTACACCTTC.

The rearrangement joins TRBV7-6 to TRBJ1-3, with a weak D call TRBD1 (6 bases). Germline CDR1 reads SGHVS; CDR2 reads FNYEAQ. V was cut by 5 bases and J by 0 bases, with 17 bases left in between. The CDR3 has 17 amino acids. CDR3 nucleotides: TGTGCCAGCAGCGTCACAGGGCCATCAAGCTCTGGAAACACCATATATTTT. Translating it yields CASSVTGPSSSGNTIYF.

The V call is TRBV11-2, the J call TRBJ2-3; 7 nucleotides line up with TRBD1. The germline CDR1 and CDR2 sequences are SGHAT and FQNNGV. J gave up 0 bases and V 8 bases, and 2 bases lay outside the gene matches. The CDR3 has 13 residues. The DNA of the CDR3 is TGTGCCAGCCAGACAGGGAGCACAGATACGCAGTATTTT. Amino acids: CASQTGSTDTQYF.

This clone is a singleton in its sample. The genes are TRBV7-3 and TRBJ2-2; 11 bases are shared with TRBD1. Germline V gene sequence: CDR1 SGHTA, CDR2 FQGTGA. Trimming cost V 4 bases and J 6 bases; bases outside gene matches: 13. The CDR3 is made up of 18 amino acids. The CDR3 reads CASSSRLLGTGGSGELFF. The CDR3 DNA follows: TGTGCCAGCAGCTCCCGACTTTTAGGGACAGGGGGATCCGGGGAGCTGTTTTTT.

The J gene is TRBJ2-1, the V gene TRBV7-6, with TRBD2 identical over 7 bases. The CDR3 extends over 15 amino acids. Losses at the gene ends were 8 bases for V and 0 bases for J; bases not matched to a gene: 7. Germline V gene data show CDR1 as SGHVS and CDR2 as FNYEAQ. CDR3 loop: CASLGGGSSYNEQFF. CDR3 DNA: TGTGCCAGCCTAGGTGGCGGGAGCTCCTACAATGAGCAGTTCTTC.

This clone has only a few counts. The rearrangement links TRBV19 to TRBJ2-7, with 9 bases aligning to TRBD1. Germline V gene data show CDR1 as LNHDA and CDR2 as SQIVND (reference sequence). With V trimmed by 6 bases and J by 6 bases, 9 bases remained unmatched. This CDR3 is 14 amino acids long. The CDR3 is CASSVPGQGSEQYF. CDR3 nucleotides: TGTGCCAGTAGCGTCCCGGGACAGGGCTCCGAGCAGTACTTC.

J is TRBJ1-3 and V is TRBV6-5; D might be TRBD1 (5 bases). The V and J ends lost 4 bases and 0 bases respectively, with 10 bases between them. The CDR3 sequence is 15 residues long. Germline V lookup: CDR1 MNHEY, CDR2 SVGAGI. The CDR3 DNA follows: TGTGCCAGCAGTTGGCGGGACGGCTCTGGAAACACCATATATTTT. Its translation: CASSWRDGSGNTIYF.